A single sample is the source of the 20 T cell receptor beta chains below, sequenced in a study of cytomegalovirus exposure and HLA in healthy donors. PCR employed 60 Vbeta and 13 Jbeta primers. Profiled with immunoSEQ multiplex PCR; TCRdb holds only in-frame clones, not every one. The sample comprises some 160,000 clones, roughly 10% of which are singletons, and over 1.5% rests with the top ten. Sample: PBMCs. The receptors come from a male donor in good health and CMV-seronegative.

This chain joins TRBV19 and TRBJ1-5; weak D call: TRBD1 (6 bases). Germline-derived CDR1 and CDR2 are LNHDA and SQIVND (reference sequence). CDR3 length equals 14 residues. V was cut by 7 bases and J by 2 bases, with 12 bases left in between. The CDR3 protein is CASNTGYGNQPQHF. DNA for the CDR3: TGTGCCAGTAACACAGGGTACGGCAATCAGCCCCAGCATTTT.

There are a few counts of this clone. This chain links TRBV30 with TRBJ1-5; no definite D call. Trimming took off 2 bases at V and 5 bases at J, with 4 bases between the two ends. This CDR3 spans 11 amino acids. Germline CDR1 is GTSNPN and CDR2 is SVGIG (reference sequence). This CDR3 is CAWSLDQPQHF. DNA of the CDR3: TGTGCCTGGAGTCTAGATCAGCCCCAGCATTTT.

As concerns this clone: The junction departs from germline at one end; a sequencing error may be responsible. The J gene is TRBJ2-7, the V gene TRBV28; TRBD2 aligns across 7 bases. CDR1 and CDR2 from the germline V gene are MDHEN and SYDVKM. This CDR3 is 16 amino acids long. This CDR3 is CASSSKTSIRSSEQYF. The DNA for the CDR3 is TGTGCCAGCAGTTCCAAGACTAGCATACGATCCTCCGAGCAGTACTTC. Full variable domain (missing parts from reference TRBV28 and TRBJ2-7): DVKVTQSSRYLVKRTGEKVFLECVQDMDHENMFWYRQDPGLGLRLIYFSYDVKMKEKGDIPEGYSVSREKKERFSLILESASTNQTSMYLCASSSKTSIRSSEQYFGPGTRLTVT.

The CDR3 DNA follows: TGTGCCAGCAGTGAATGGAGGGCGGATCTCACAGATACGCAGTATTTT. Translation gives CASSEWRADLTDTQYF. The V call is TRBV25-1, the J call TRBJ2-3; weak D call: TRBD2 (6 bases). In germline, CDR1 is MGHDK, CDR2 SYGVNS. Trimming pared 1 base from V and 2 bases from J, leaving 13 bases between. CDR3 size: 16 residues.

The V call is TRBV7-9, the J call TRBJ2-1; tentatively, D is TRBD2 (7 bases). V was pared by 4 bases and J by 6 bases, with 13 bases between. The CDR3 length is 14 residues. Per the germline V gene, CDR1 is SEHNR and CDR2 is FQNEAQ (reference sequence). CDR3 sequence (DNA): TGTGCCAGCAGCTCGGCCGGGGGGCTCAATGAGCAGTTCTTC. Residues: CASSSAGGLNEQFF.

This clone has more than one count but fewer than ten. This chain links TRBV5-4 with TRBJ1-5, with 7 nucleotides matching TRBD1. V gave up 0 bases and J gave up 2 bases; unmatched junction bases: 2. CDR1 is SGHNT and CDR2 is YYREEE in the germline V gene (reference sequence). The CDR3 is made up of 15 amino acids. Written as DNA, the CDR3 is TGTGCCAGCAGCTTGGGGGGGACAGGCAATCAGCCCCAGCATTTT. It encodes CASSLGGTGNQPQHF.

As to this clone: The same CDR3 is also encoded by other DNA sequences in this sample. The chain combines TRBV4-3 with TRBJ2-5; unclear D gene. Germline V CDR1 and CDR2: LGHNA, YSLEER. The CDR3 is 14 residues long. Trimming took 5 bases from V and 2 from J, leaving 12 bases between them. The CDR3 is CASSKWAQQETQYF. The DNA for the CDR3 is TGCGCCAGCAGCAAATGGGCCCAACAAGAGACCCAGTACTTC.

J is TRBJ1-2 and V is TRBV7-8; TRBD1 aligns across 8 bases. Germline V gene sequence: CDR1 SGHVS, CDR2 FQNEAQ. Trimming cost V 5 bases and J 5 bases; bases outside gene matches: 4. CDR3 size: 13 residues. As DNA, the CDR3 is TGTGCCAGCAGCCAAACAGGGGGATATGGCTACACCTTC. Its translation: CASSQTGGYGYTF.

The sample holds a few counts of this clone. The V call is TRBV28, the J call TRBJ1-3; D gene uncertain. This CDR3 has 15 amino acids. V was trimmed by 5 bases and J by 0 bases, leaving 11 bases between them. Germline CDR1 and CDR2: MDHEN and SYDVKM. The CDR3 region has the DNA TGTGCCAGCAGTATCCGTTCGGGCTCTGGAAACACCATATATTTT. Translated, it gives CASSIRSGSGNTIYF.

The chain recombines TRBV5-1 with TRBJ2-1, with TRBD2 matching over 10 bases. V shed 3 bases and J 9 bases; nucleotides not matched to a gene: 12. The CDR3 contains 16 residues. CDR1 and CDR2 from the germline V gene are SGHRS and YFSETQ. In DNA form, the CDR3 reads TGCGCCAGCAGCTCTCCTCCGGGACTAGCGAAGGGTGAGCAGTTCTTC. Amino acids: CASSSPPGLAKGEQFF.

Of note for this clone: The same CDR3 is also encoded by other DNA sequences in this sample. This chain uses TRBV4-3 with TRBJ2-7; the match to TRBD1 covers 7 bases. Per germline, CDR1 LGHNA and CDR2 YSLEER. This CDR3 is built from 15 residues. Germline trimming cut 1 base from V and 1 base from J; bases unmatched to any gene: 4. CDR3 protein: CASSQGTGLSYEQYF. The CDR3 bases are TGCGCCAGCAGCCAAGGGACAGGTCTATCCTACGAGCAGTACTTC.

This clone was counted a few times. The CDR3 DNA sequence: TGTGCCAGCAGCCAAATGGCGACAGGGATAGTTTCCACTGAAGCTTTCTTT. It is translated as CASSQMATGIVSTEAFF. The chain carries TRBV4-2 and TRBJ1-1, with 7 bases lining up with TRBD1. The J segment lost 4 bases and the V segment lost 2 bases, leaving 13 bases of the junction unmatched. CDR1 is LGHNA and CDR2 is YNFKEQ in the germline V gene. This CDR3 has 17 residues.

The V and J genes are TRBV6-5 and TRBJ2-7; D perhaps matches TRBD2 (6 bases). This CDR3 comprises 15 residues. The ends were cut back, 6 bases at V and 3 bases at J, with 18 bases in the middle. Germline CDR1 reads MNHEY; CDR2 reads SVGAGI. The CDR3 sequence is CASSSPGSGGYEQYF. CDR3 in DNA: TGTGCCAGCAGCTCCCCGGGGTCCGGGGGCTACGAGCAGTACTTC.

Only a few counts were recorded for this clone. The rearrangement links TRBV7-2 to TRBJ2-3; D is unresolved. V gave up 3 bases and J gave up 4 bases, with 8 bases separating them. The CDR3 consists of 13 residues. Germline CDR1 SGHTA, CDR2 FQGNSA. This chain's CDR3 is CASSLRLPDTQYF. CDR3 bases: TGTGCCAGCAGCTTGCGACTTCCAGATACGCAGTATTTT. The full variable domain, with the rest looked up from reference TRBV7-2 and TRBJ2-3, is GAGVSQSPSNKVTEKGKDVELRCDPISGHTALYWYRQSLGQGLEFLIYFQGNSAPDKSGLPSDRFSAERTGGSVSTLTIQRTQQEDSAVYLCASSLRLPDTQYFGPGTRLTVL.

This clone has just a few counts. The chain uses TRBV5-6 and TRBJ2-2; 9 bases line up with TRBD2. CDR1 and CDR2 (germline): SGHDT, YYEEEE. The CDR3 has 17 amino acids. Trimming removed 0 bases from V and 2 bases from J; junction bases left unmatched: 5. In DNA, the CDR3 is TGTGCCAGCAGCTTGGTTGTGACTAGCGGTAACACCGGGGAGCTGTTTTTT. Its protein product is CASSLVVTSGNTGELFF.

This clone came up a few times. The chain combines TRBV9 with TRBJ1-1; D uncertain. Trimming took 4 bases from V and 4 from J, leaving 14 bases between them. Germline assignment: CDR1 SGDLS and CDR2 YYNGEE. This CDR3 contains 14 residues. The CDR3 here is CASSRGGLGTEAFF. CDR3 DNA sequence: TGTGCCAGCAGCCGAGGAGGCCTGGGCACTGAAGCTTTCTTT.

CDR3 sequence: CASSPDNSYEQYF. DNA for the CDR3: TGTGCCAGCAGCCCGGACAACTCCTACGAGCAGTACTTC. This rearrangement joins TRBV7-3 to TRBJ2-7, with TRBD1 as a possible D gene (5 bases). This CDR3 has 13 residues. Germline V gene sequence: CDR1 SGHTA, CDR2 FQGTGA. V was shortened by 5 bases and J by 0 bases, with 8 bases between the two germline ends.

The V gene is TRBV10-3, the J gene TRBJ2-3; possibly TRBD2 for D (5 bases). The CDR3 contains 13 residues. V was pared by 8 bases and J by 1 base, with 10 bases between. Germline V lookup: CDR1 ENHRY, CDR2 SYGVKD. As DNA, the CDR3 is TGTGCCATCGGGAGTCTTGGCACAGATACGCAGTATTTT. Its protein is CAIGSLGTDTQYF.

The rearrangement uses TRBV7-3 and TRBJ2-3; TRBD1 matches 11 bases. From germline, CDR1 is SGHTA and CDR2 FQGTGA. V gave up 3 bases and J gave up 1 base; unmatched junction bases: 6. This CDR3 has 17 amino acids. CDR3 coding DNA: TGTGCCAGCAGCTTTGGACAGGGGGCGTTCGGCACAGATACGCAGTATTTT. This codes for CASSFGQGAFGTDTQYF. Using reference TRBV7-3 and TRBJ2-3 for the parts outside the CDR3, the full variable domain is GAGVSQTPSNKVTEKGKYVELRCDPISGHTALYWYRQSLGQGPEFLIYFQGTGAADDSGLPNDRFFAVRPEGSVSTLKIQRTERGDSAVYLCASSFGQGAFGTDTQYFGPGTRLTVL.

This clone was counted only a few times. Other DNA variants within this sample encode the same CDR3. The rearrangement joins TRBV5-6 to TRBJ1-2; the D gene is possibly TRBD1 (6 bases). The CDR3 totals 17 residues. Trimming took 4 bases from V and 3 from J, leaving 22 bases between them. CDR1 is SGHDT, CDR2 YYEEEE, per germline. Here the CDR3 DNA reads TGTGCCAGCAGCGTATACCAGGGGCGCGTGTTTGACTATGGCTACACCTTC. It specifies CASSVYQGRVFDYGYTF.